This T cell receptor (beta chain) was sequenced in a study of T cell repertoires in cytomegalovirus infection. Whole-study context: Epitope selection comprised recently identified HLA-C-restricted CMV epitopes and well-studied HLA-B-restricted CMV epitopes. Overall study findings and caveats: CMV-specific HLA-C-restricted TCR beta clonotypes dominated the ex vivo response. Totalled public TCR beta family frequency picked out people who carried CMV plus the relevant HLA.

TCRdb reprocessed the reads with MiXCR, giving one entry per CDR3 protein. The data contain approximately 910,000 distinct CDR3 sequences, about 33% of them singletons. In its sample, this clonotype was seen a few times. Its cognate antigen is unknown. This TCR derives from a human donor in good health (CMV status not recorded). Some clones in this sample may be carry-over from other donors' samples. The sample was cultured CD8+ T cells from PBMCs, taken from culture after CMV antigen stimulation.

DNA of the CDR3: TGTGCCAGTAGTCTGGACGGGGGCTACGAGCAGTACGTC. Translating gives CASSLDGGYEQYV. The J gene is TRBJ2-7, the V gene TRBV19; D is perhaps TRBD2 (6 bases). The germline gives CDR1 LNHDA, CDR2 SQIVND (reference sequence). Trimming pared 5 bases from V and 3 bases from J, leaving 11 bases between. This CDR3 is built from 13 residues.